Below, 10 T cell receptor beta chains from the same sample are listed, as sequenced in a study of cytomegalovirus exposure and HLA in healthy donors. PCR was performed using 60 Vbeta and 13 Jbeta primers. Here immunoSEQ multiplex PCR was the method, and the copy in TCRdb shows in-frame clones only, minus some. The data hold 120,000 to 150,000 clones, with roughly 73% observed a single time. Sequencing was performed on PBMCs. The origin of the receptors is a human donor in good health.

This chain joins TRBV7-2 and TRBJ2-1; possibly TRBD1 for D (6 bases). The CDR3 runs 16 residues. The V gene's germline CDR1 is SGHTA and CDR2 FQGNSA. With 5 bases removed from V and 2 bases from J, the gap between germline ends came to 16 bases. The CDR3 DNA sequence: TGTGCCAGCAGCACTACCACTTGGACAGCCTACAATGAGCAGTTCTTC. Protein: CASSTTTWTAYNEQFF.

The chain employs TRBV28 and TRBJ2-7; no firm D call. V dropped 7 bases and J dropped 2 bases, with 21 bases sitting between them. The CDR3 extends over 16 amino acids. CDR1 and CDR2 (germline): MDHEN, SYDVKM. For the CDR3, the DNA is TGTGCCAGCAACCCTAGGTACCCCAGTACTACCTACGAGCAGTACTTC. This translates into CASNPRYPSTTYEQYF.

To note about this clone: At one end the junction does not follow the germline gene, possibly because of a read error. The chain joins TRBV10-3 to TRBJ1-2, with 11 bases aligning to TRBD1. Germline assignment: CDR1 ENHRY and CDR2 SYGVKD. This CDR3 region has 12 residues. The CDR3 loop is CAISRTGGSISF. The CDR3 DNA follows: TGTGCCATCAGTAGGACAGGGGGCTCTATCTCCTTC.

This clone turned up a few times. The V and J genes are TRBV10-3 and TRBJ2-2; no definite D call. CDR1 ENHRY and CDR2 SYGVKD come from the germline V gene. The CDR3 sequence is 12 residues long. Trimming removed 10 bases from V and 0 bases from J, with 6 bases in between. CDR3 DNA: TGTGCCACTCGGTCGAACACCGGGGAGCTGTTTTTT. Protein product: CATRSNTGELFF.

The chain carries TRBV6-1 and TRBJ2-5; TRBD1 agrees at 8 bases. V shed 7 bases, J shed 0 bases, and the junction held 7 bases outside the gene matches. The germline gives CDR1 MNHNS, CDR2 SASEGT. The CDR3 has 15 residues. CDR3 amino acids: CASTATGVYQETQYF. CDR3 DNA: TGTGCCAGCACCGCGACAGGGGTATACCAAGAGACCCAGTACTTC.

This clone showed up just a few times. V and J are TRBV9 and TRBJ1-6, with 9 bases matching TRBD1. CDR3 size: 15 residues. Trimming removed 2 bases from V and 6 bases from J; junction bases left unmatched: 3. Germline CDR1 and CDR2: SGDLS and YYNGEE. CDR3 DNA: TGTGCCAGCAGCGTGACAGGGGGAGTTAATTCACCCCTCCACTTT. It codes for CASSVTGGVNSPLHF.

CDR3 region: CASSEAGTTGDTQYF. The CDR3 DNA sequence: TGTGCCAGCAGTGAAGCGGGGACTACCGGAGATACGCAGTATTTT. V gene TRBV6-1 combines with J gene TRBJ2-3; 7 bases line up with TRBD2. The CDR3 covers 15 residues. Germline values: CDR1 MNHNS, CDR2 SASEGT. After removal of 0 bases from V and 5 bases from J, the junction contained 5 bases not matched to a gene.

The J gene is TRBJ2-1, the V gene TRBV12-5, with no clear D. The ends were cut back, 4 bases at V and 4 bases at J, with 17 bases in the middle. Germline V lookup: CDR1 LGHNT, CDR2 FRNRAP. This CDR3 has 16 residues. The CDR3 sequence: CASGSIPAREYNEQFF. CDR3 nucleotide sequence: TGTGCTAGTGGTTCTATTCCGGCTAGAGAGTACAATGAGCAGTTCTTC.

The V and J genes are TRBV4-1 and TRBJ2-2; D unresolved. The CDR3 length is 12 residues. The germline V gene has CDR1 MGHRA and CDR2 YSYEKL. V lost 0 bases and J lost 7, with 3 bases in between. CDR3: CASSQELGELFF. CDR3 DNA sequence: TGCGCCAGCAGCCAAGAACTCGGGGAGCTGTTTTTT.

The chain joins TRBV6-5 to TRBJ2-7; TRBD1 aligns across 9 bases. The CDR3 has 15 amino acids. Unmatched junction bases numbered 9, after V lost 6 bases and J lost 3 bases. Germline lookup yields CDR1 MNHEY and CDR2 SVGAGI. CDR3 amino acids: CASRTGGGRVYEQYF. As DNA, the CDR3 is TGTGCCAGCAGGACAGGGGGTGGGAGGGTCTACGAGCAGTACTTC.